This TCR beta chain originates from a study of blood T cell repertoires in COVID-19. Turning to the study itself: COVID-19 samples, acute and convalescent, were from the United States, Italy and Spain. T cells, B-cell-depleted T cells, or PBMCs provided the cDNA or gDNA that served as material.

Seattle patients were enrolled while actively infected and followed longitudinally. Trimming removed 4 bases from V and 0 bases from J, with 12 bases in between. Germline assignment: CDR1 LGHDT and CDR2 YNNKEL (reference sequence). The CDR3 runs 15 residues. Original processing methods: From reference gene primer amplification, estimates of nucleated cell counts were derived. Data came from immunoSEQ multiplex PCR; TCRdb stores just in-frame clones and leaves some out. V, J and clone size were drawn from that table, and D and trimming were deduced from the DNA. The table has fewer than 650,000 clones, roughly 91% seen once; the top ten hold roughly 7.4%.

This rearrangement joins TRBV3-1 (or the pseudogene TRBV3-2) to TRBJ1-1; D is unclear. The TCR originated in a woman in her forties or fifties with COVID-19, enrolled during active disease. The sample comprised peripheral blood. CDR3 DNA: TGTGCCAGCAGCCGCCGAGGAGGGATGAACACTGAAGCTTTCTTT. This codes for CASSRRGGMNTEAFF.